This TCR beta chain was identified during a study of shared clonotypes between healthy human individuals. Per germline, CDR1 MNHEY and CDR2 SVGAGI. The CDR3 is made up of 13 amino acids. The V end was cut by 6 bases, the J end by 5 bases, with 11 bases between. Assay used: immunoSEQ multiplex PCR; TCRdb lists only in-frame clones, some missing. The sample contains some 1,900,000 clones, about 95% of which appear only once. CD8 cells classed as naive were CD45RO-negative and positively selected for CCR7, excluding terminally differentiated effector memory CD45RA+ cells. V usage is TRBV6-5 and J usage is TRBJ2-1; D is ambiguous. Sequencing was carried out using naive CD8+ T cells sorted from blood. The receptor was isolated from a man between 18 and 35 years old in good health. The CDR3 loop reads CASRPSENNEQFF. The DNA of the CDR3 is TGTGCCAGCAGGCCGAGCGAAAACAATGAGCAGTTCTTC.